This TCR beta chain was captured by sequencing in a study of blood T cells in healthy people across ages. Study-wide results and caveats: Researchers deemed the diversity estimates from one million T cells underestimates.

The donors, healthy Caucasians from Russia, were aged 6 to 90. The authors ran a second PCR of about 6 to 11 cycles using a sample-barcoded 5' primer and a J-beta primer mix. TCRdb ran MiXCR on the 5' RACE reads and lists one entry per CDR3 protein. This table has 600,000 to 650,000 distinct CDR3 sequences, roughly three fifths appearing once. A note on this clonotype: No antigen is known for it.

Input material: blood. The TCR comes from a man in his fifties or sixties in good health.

CDR3 loop: CASSFQVSGANVLTF. The CDR3 coding sequence is TGCGCCAGCAGCTTTCAAGTCTCTGGGGCCAACGTCCTGACTTTC. The chain uses TRBV5-1 and TRBJ2-6; no firm D call. The CDR3 extends over 15 amino acids. Germline V gene data show CDR1 as SGHRS and CDR2 as YFSETQ. V gave up 2 bases and J gave up 0 bases, with 6 bases separating them.